Listed below are T cell receptor beta chains from one sample, sequenced in a study of cytomegalovirus exposure and HLA in healthy donors. Using immunoSEQ multiplex PCR, the repertoire was profiled, and TCRdb retains in-frame clones only, with some absent. The table shows about 160,000 clones, with 60% to 85% occurring only once. The sequenced sample was PBMCs. The receptors shown here come from a woman between 35 and 50 years old in good health and CMV-seronegative. The CDR3 runs from the conserved cysteine through the conserved F or W. The D gene is left open where the match is weak. Part of the rows lack a size; the others show once, few, many or a class for expanded clones.

>NA|NA|TRBJ2-1|TRBV2
CASSEVGRAPSGEQFF
TGTGCCAGCAGTGAAGTAGGGCGGGCTCCGTCCGGGGAGCAGTTCTTC
>NA|TRBD2|TRBJ2-7|TRBV10-3
CATRRGEYEQYF
TGTGCCACCCGTCGGGGGGAGTACGAGCAGTACTTC
>NA|TRBD1|TRBJ1-6|TRBV28
CASSPDRAGSPLHF
TGTGCCAGCAGTCCGGACAGGGCAGGCTCACCCCTCCACTTT
>once|NA|TRBJ1-2|TRBV11-2
CASSLGGGTVNYGYTF
TGTGCCAGCAGCTTAGGAGGCGGGACCGTTAACTATGGCTACACCTTC
>once|NA|TRBJ2-5|TRBV7-6
CASSLGLAVQETQYF
TGTGCCAGCAGCTTGGGGCTTGCGGTCCAAGAGACCCAGTACTTC
>once|TRBD1|TRBJ1-1|TRBV11-2
CASSSGTGRNTEAFF
TGTGCCAGCAGCTCGGGGACAGGGCGGAACACTGAAGCTTTCTTT
>few|TRBD1|TRBJ2-1|TRBV27
CASSKRQGTGEQFF
TGTGCCAGCAGCAAAAGACAGGGTACTGGTGAGCAGTTCTTC
>NA|TRBD1|TRBJ1-2|TRBV29-1
CSGLQGAEGYGYTF
TGCAGCGGTCTACAGGGGGCGGAAGGCTATGGCTACACCTTC
>NA|NA|TRBJ2-3|TRBV7-6
CASSQFGTLSTDTQYF
TGTGCCAGCAGCCAGTTCGGGACTCTGAGCACAGATACGCAGTATTTT
>NA|NA|TRBJ1-4|TRBV15
CATSRTSTNEKLFF
TGTGCCACCAGCCGGACTTCAACTAATGAAAAACTGTTTTTT
>few|NA|TRBJ2-5|TRBV5-1
CASSEGGEETQYF
TGCGCCAGCAGCGAAGGGGGGGAGGAGACCCAGTACTTC
>NA|TRBD1|TRBJ2-7|TRBV5-6
CASSVDRAEQYF
TGTGCCAGCAGCGTAGACAGGGCCGAGCAGTACTTC
>NA|TRBD1|TRBJ2-5|TRBV5-6
CASSLAPRTGKETQYF
TGTGCCAGCAGCTTGGCTCCCCGGACAGGAAAAGAGACCCAGTACTTC
>NA|NA|TRBJ1-4|TRBV7-2
CASSLAGVEKLFF
TGTGCCAGCAGCTTAGCGGGCGTTGAAAAACTGTTTTTT
>few|NA|TRBJ1-5|TRBV7-6
CASSFWQDQPQHF
TGTGCCAGCAGCTTCTGGCAAGATCAGCCCCAGCATTTT
>NA|NA|TRBJ1-6|TRBV7-9
CASSLRTAESPLHF
TGTGCCAGCAGCCTAAGGACAGCAGAATCACCCCTCCACTTT
>NA|TRBD2|TRBJ2-1|TRBV5-1
CASSPKRGGLYNEQFF
TGCGCCAGCAGCCCGAAGCGGGGGGGATTGTACAATGAGCAGTTCTTC
>NA|NA|TRBJ1-5|TRBV27
CASSPLYGANQPQHF
TGTGCCAGCAGTCCATTGTATGGAGCAAATCAGCCCCAGCATTTT
>NA|TRBD2|TRBJ2-3|TRBV5-1
CASSSKGASGGAVGDTQYF
TGCGCCAGCAGCTCGAAGGGGGCTAGCGGGGGGGCCGTAGGAGATACGCAGTATTTT
>NA|NA|TRBJ1-4|TRBV7-8
CASSLAGGATNEKLFF
TGTGCCAGCAGCTTAGCAGGCGGAGCAACTAATGAAAAACTGTTTTTT
>NA|TRBD2|TRBJ2-1|TRBV2
CASSLAGGSYNEQFF
TGTGCCAGCAGTCTAGCGGGGGGGTCCTACAATGAGCAGTTCTTC
>NA|NA|TRBJ1-1|TRBV18
CASSPSRSRTEAFF
TGTGCCAGCTCACCATCCCGGAGTCGGACTGAAGCTTTCTTT
>NA|NA|TRBJ1-6|TRBV6-5
CASSYTGSSPLHF
TGTGCCAGCAGTTACACAGGGAGCTCACCCCTCCACTTT
>NA|TRBD1|TRBJ1-4|TRBV19
CASSPWTGGVALEKLFF
TGTGCCAGTAGTCCGTGGACAGGGGGAGTTGCTCTTGAAAAACTGTTTTTT
>NA|NA|TRBJ1-1|TRBV2
CAGFGGGGNTEAFF
TGTGCCGGCTTTGGGGGGGGTGGGAACACTGAAGCTTTCTTT
>NA|NA|TRBJ2-1|TRBV5-1
CASSSIVRVFHSEQFF
TGCGCCAGCAGCTCAATCGTCAGGGTCTTCCATTCTGAGCAGTTCTTC
>NA|TRBD1|TRBJ2-3|TRBV27
CASSLSIRPGTGKSTDTQYF
TGTGCCAGCAGTTTATCGATCCGACCGGGGACAGGGAAAAGCACAGATACGCAGTATTTT
>NA|TRBD2|TRBJ2-5|TRBV19
CASSIAGGLSLGTQYF
TGTGCCAGTAGTATAGCGGGGGGGCTCTCTCTGGGGACCCAGTACTTC
>NA|NA|TRBJ1-1|TRBV6-6
CASSTGTPADTEAFF
TGTGCCAGCAGTACCGGGACTCCGGCGGACACTGAAGCTTTCTTT
>NA|TRBD2|TRBJ2-3|TRBV11-1
CASSFSGASTDTQYF
TGTGCCAGCAGCTTCAGCGGGGCCAGCACAGATACGCAGTATTTT
>NA|TRBD2|TRBJ2-2|TRBV19
CASSRGLAGARGTGELFF
TGTGCCAGTAGTAGGGGACTAGCGGGGGCCCGTGGCACCGGGGAGCTGTTTTTT
>NA|NA|TRBJ1-4|TRBV7-7
CASSLAGPGDEKLFF
TGTGCCAGCAGCTTAGCCGGGCCCGGGGATGAAAAACTGTTTTTT
>NA|TRBD2|TRBJ2-1|TRBV5-1
CASSSSGGGSYNEQFF
TGCGCCAGCAGCTCAAGCGGGGGGGGTTCCTACAATGAGCAGTTCTTC
>NA|NA|TRBJ2-2|TRBV7-3
CASSLTMSRANTGELFF
TGTGCCAGCAGCTTAACGATGTCGCGAGCGAACACCGGGGAGCTGTTTTTT
>NA|NA|TRBJ1-2|TRBV7-9
CSSEGGAYGYTF
TGTTCCAGCGAGGGGGGGGCCTATGGCTACACCTTC
>NA|TRBD1|TRBJ2-1|TRBV4-1
CASSQLGQGGLPSFAFF
TGCGCCAGCAGCCAGCTCGGACAGGGGGGACTACCCAGTTTTGCGTTCTTC
>few|TRBD2|TRBJ2-5|TRBV5-1
CASSLGASGDQETQYF
TGCGCCAGCAGCTTGGGCGCTAGCGGAGATCAAGAGACCCAGTACTTC
>NA|TRBD1|TRBJ1-2|TRBV5-5
CASSAEQGADGYTF
TGTGCCAGCAGCGCGGAACAGGGGGCGGATGGCTACACCTTC
>NA|NA|TRBJ2-1|TRBV18
CASSPPGTSMWGGYNEQFF
TGTGCCAGCTCACCACCCGGGACTTCCATGTGGGGTGGCTACAATGAGCAGTTCTTC
>once|NA|TRBJ2-3|TRBV2
CASSVQVGTDTQYF
TGTGCCAGCAGTGTCCAGGTTGGCACAGATACGCAGTATTTT
>NA|TRBD2|TRBJ2-3|TRBV10-3
CAISPASGGIATDTQYF
TGTGCCATCAGCCCGGCTAGCGGGGGCATTGCCACAGATACGCAGTATTTT
>NA|NA|TRBJ1-4|TRBV19
CASSFVQTNEKLFF
TGTGCCAGTAGTTTTGTCCAGACTAATGAAAAACTGTTTTTT
>once|NA|TRBJ2-7|TRBV4-1
CASSQVVGADYEQYF
TGCGCCAGCAGCCAAGTGGTGGGGGCAGATTACGAGCAGTACTTC
>NA|TRBD1|TRBJ2-7|TRBV6-1
CASLGDRGFAYEQYF
TGTGCCAGCTTGGGGGACAGGGGGTTCGCCTACGAGCAGTACTTC
>NA|NA|TRBJ1-5|TRBV5-1
CASSLTGIGQPQHF
TGCGCCAGCAGCCTCACAGGGATTGGACAGCCCCAGCATTTT
>once|NA|TRBJ1-2|TRBV15
CATSRERGYYGYTF
TGTGCCACCAGCAGAGAGCGGGGGTACTATGGCTACACCTTC
>NA|NA|TRBJ1-2|TRBV5-1
CASSKSATGNYGYTF
TGCGCCAGCAGCAAATCTGCCACAGGGAACTATGGCTACACCTTC
>NA|TRBD1|TRBJ1-2|TRBV19
CASSIPGTGSGYTF
TGTGCCAGTAGTATCCCCGGGACAGGGTCTGGCTACACCTTC
>NA|TRBD1|TRBJ2-4|TRBV28
CASSSPWVGGTKNIQYF
TGTGCCAGCAGTTCTCCATGGGTAGGGGGCACCAAAAACATTCAGTACTTC
>NA|TRBD1|TRBJ2-7|TRBV28
CASSPLGTGTYEQYF
TGTGCCAGCAGTCCCTTAGGGACAGGCACCTACGAGCAGTACTTC
>NA|NA|TRBJ2-5|TRBV7-6
CASSPRVSETQYF
TGTGCCAGCAGCCCCAGGGTTTCGGAGACCCAGTACTTC